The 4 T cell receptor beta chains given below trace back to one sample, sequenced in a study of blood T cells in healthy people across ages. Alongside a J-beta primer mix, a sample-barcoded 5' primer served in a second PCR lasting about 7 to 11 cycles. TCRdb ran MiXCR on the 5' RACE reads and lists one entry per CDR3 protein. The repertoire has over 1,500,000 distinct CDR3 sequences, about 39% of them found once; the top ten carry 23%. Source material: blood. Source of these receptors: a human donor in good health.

The CDR3 loop is CAISADRAAEAFF. The DNA of the CDR3 is TGTGCCATCAGTGCGGACAGGGCGGCTGAAGCTTTCTTT. V and J are TRBV10-3 and TRBJ1-1; 8 bases map to TRBD1. Trimming took 4 bases from V and 6 from J; bases not matched to a gene: 4. The CDR3 has 13 amino acids. Germline CDR1 is ENHRY and CDR2 is SYGVKD.

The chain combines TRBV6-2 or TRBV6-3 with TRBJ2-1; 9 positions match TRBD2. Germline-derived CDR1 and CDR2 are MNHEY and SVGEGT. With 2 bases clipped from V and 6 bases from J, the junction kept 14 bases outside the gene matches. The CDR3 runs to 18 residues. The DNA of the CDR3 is TGTGCCAGCAGTTACGGGAGGGGTGAGGCGGGGGGGAGCAATGAGCAGTTCTTC. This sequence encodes CASSYGRGEAGGSNEQFF.

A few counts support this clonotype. The DNA of the CDR3 is TGTGCCAGCAGCTCACCCACACAGGGAGCCTACGAGCAGTACTTC. Translated, it gives CASSSPTQGAYEQYF. The chain combines TRBV7-9 with TRBJ2-7; D may be TRBD1 (6 bases). The CDR3 is made up of 15 amino acids. Per germline, CDR1 SEHNR and CDR2 FQNEAQ (reference sequence). The ends were cut back, 4 bases at V and 2 bases at J, with 15 bases in the middle. Together with reference TRBV7-9 and TRBJ2-7, the CDR3 gives the full variable domain: DTGVSQNPRHKITKRGQNVTFRCDPISEHNRLYWYRQTLGQGPEFLTYFQNEAQLEKSRLLSDRFSAERPKGSFSTLEIQRTEQGDSAMYLCASSSPTQGAYEQYFGPGTRLTVT.

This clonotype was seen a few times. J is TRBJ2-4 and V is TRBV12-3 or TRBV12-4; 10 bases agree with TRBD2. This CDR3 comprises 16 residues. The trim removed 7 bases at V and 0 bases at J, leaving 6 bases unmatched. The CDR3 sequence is CASKRTSGGAKNIQYF. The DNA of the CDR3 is TGTGCCAGCAAAAGGACTAGCGGCGGAGCCAAAAACATTCAGTACTTC.